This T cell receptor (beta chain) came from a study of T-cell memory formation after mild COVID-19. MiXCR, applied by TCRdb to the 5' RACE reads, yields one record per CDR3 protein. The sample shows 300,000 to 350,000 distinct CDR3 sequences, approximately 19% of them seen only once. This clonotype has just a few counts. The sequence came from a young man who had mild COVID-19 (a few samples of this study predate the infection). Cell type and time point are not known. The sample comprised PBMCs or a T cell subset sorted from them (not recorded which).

In DNA, the CDR3 is TGCGCCAGCAGCCAAGATTGGCAGGCGGCTTTCTTT. It encodes CASSQDWQAAFF. The chain joins TRBV4-1 to TRBJ1-1; D is ambiguous. This CDR3 region has 12 residues. Germline CDR1 and CDR2: MGHRA and YSYEKL. Trimming pared 0 bases from V and 11 bases from J, leaving 10 bases between.